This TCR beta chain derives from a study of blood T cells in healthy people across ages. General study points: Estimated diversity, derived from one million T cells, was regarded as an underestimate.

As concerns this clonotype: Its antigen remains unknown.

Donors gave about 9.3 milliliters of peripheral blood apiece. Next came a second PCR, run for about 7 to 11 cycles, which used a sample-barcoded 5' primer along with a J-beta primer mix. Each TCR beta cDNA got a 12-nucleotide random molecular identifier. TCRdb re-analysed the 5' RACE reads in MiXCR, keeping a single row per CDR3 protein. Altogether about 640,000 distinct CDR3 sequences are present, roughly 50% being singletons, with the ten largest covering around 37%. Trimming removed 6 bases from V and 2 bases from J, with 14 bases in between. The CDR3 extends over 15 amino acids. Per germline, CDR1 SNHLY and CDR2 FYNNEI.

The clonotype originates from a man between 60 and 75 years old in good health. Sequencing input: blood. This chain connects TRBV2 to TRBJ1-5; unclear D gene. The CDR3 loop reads CASSPDLRGNQPQHF. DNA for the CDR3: TGTGCCAGCAGCCCCGACCTACGTGGCAATCAGCCCCAGCATTTT.